Below are 18 T cell receptor beta chains sequenced from a single sample in a study of OX40 agonist ivuxolimab in advanced cancers. Clones were sequenced by immunoSEQ multiplex PCR, and TCRdb holds only the in-frame ones, with some missing. The repertoire holds some 95,000 clones, with about 91% as singletons. Source: CD4+ or CD8+ T cells sorted from blood, taken in a trial of the OX40 agonist ivuxolimab. The origin of the receptors is an adult with an advanced solid tumor such as melanoma, head and neck, liver or kidney cancer.

The chain employs TRBV10-1 and TRBJ2-7; the match to TRBD1 covers 7 bases. CDR1 and CDR2 (germline): WNHNN, SYGVQD (reference sequence). CDR3 length: 13 amino acids. J gave up 7 bases and V 5 bases, and 8 bases lay outside the gene matches. The CDR3 DNA follows: TGCGCCAGCAGTTACGGACAGGCCGAGGAGCAGTACTTC. This gives the protein CASSYGQAEEQYF.

The chain combines TRBV2 with TRBJ2-5, with TRBD2 identical over 13 bases. The CDR3 consists of 13 residues. Germline CDR1 and CDR2: SNHLY and FYNNEI. V lost 2 bases and J lost 9; bases outside the gene matches: 0. The CDR3 region has the DNA TGTGCCAGCAGTGAAACTAGCGGGGGGGCCCAGTACTTC. It codes for CASSETSGGAQYF.

Only a few counts were recorded for this clone. This sequence joins TRBV9 and TRBJ1-1; no clear D. Trimming shortened V by 3 bases and J by 10 bases, and 13 bases separated the two germline ends. Germline CDR1 and CDR2: SGDLS and YYNGEE. CDR3 size: 12 residues. The CDR3 loop is CASSGRSAGAFF. CDR3 coding DNA: TGTGCCAGCAGCGGCCGATCGGCGGGAGCTTTCTTT.

CDR3 sequence reads: CASSPGSADNQPQHF. DNA for the CDR3: TGTGCCAGCTCACCAGGGTCGGCGGACAATCAGCCCCAGCATTTT. The J gene is TRBJ1-5, the V gene TRBV18; D call uncertain. This CDR3 spans 15 amino acids. Looked up from germline, CDR1 is KGHSH and CDR2 is LQKENI. With 2 bases removed from V and 3 bases from J, the gap between germline ends came to 11 bases.

This clone was seen just once. The chain joins TRBV1 to TRBJ2-1; the table's TRBD1 call for D was not verified on the DNA. TRBV1 is listed as a pseudogene. This CDR3 spans 18 amino acids. The CDR3 is CTSSQTSKRGGYDNEQFF. CDR3 DNA: TGCACCAGCAGCCAAACCTCAAAAAGAGGGGGCTACGACAATGAGCAGTTCTTC.

V gene TRBV11-3 combines with J gene TRBJ2-2; 7 bases are a match to TRBD1. Germline V gene data show CDR1 as SGHNT and CDR2 as YENEEA. The CDR3 runs to 14 residues. Trimming removed 10 bases from V and 1 base from J; junction bases left unmatched: 6. As DNA, the CDR3 is TGTGCCAACCTCGACAGGGTGAACACCGGGGAGCTGTTTTTT. Amino acid sequence: CANLDRVNTGELFF.

The V and J genes are TRBV2 and TRBJ2-5; D gene unclear. Trimming pared 4 bases from V and 5 bases from J, leaving 8 bases between. The CDR3 runs 12 residues. Germline V gene lookup returns CDR1 SNHLY and CDR2 FYNNEI. This CDR3 is CASSAIGETQYF. The CDR3 DNA sequence: TGTGCCAGCAGTGCAATCGGGGAGACCCAGTACTTC.

The chain recombines TRBV5-6 with TRBJ2-5; D gene unclear. V shed 0 bases and J shed 5 bases, with 14 bases lying between them. CDR1 is SGHDT and CDR2 is YYEEEE in the germline V gene. The CDR3 has 15 residues. CDR3 DNA: TGTGCCAGCAGCTTGGCCGATGGGCGTAGGGAGACCCAGTACTTC. Its translation: CASSLADGRRETQYF. The full variable domain, with the rest looked up from reference TRBV5-6 and TRBJ2-5, is DAGVTQSPTHLIKTRGQQVTLRCSPKSGHDTVSWYQQALGQGPQFIFQYYEEEERQRGNFPDRFSGHQFPNYSSELNVNALLLGDSALYLCASSLADGRRETQYFGPGTRLLVL.

The chain recombines TRBV18 with TRBJ1-1; TRBD1 agrees at 8 bases. Germline CDR1 is KGHSH and CDR2 is LQKENI. V shed 4 bases and J 6 bases; nucleotides not matched to a gene: 7. This CDR3 is 14 amino acids long. Written as DNA, the CDR3 is TGTGCCAGCTCACTGGACAGGGCGACCTCTGAAGCTTTCTTT. Its translation: CASSLDRATSEAFF.

The chain recombines TRBV19 with TRBJ2-3, with D hard to call. CDR3 length: 17 residues. Per the germline V gene, CDR1 is LNHDA and CDR2 is SQIVND (reference sequence). V lost 3 bases, J lost 0 bases, and 16 bases lay in between. CDR3 sequence: CASSMSGSRASTDTQYF. DNA for the CDR3: TGTGCCAGTAGTATGTCCGGGTCCAGAGCCAGCACAGATACGCAGTATTTT.

The V and J genes are TRBV21-1 and TRBJ2-7; TRBD2, the table's D call, lacks a check against the DNA. TRBV21-1 represents a pseudogene. The CDR3 loop spans 20 amino acids. The CDR3 DNA reads as TGTGCCAGCAGCTCCAAATGGGGTGGACGACTAGCGGGACATACCTACGAGCAGTACTTC. Encoded protein: CASSSKWGGRLAGHTYEQYF.

The chain combines TRBV2 with TRBJ1-2; D is unclear. The CDR3 spans 12 residues. From germline, CDR1 is SNHLY and CDR2 FYNNEI. Trimming cost V 8 bases and J 0 bases, with 7 bases left between them. The CDR3, as DNA: TGTGCCAGCCACAGAGCTAACTATGGCTACACCTTC. Its translation: CASHRANYGYTF.

The chain has TRBV7-9 and TRBJ2-6, with D possibly being TRBD1 or TRBD2 (5 bases each). The germline V gene has CDR1 SEHNR and CDR2 FQNEAQ (reference sequence). Trimming stripped 3 bases from V and 0 bases from J, with 15 bases between. The CDR3 is made up of 18 amino acids. CDR3: CASSFVSGTHSGANVLTF. CDR3 DNA: TGTGCCAGCAGCTTCGTTTCGGGGACCCACTCTGGGGCCAACGTCCTGACTTTC.

The gene calls are TRBV6-5 and TRBJ1-2; possible D gene TRBD1, 5 bases. Germline assignment: CDR1 MNHEY and CDR2 SVGAGI. The CDR3 has 12 residues. V was pared by 6 bases and J by 5 bases, with 10 bases between. Here the CDR3 DNA reads TGTGCCAGCAGCGAAGGACATTATGGCTACACCTTC. It specifies CASSEGHYGYTF.

The gene calls are TRBV1 and TRBJ2-2; the DNA was not used to check the table's D call, TRBD2. TRBV1 corresponds to a pseudogene. The CDR3 spans 18 residues. CDR3 in DNA: TGCACCAGCAGCCAAGATTGTAGTGGGCGGGGGTTCACCGGGGAGCTGTTTTTT. This translates into CTSSQDCSGRGFTGELFF.

This rearrangement joins TRBV7-2 to TRBJ2-5; 11 positions agree with TRBD1. J gave up 7 bases and V 0 bases, and 7 bases lay outside the gene matches. From germline, CDR1 is SGHTA and CDR2 FQGNSA. The CDR3 covers 16 residues. CDR3 loop: CASSLASGTGGGTQYF. The CDR3 bases are TGTGCCAGCAGCTTAGCGTCGGGGACAGGGGGGGGGACCCAGTACTTC.

This chain links TRBV7-9 with TRBJ1-4; 8 nucleotides align to TRBD1. This CDR3 has 14 residues. V dropped 5 bases and J dropped 8; count of bases not matched to a gene: 7. CDR1 is SEHNR and CDR2 is FQNEAQ in the germline V gene (reference sequence). The chain's CDR3 is CASSTGQGREKLFF. The CDR3 DNA follows: TGTGCCAGCAGCACCGGACAGGGAAGAGAAAAACTGTTTTTT.

The chain joins TRBV10-2 to TRBJ1-3; D not resolved. Between the trimmed V and J ends, which lost 5 bases and 0 bases, there was a span of 11 bases. Germline V gene sequence: CDR1 WSHSY, CDR2 SAAADI. This CDR3 has 15 residues. The CDR3 DNA is TGCGCCAGCAGTCTCCTCGGGGACTCTGGAAACACCATATATTTT. Amino acid sequence: CASSLLGDSGNTIYF.